These 24 T cell receptor beta chains came from one sample sequenced in a study of shared clonotypes between healthy human individuals (TCRdb year 2020). The protocol used for the library was the immunoSEQ multiplex PCR assay. In TCRdb, the immuneACCESS table is reduced to in-frame sequences with V and J assigned. These tables do not hold every clone; where another copy was compared, an unresolved V gene accounts for under half, and the others remain unexplained. This sample gives more than 2 million clones in total; nearly 97% of them show up just once. The leading ten clones occupy approximately 0.13% of the sample. Source material: naive CD4+ T cells sorted from blood. This specimen's cell subset or site label, interpreted: CD45RA+ positively selected. All receptors come from a man in his late teens or twenties in good health.

V is TRBV19 and J is TRBJ2-7; no definite D call. Per the germline V gene, CDR1 is LNHDA and CDR2 is SQIVND (reference sequence). The V and J ends lost 1 base and 3 bases respectively, with 16 bases between them. The CDR3 is made up of 16 amino acids. DNA for the CDR3: TGTGCCAGTAGTATAGTTGCGAGGCCCAACAGCTACGAGCAGTACTTC. It encodes CASSIVARPNSYEQYF.

A single count supports this clone. At the DNA level, this CDR3 is encoded by other sequences in the same sample as well. The V call is TRBV30, the J call TRBJ2-3; D remains unclear. Trimming removed 2 bases at V and 0 bases at J, with 6 bases between. The germline V gene encodes CDR1 GTSNPN and CDR2 SVGIG (reference sequence). The CDR3 extends over 13 amino acids. CDR3: CAWSSGSTDTQYF. CDR3 DNA sequence: TGTGCCTGGAGTTCAGGAAGCACAGATACGCAGTATTTT.

The rearrangement links TRBV15 to TRBJ1-5; unclear D gene. Trimming removed 6 bases at V and 0 bases at J, with 12 bases between. CDR1 LNHNV and CDR2 YYDKDF come from the germline V gene (reference sequence). This CDR3 comprises 15 residues. The CDR3 DNA reads as TGTGCCACCAGATATGGACGGGATAGCAATCAGCCCCAGCATTTT. It is translated as CATRYGRDSNQPQHF.

The genes are TRBV4-1 and TRBJ2-1, with 9 bases fitting TRBD2. Trimming at V came to 0 bases and at J to 2 bases, leaving 5 bases not matched to a gene. The CDR3 is 17 residues long. CDR1 is MGHRA, CDR2 YSYEKL, per germline. The CDR3 coding sequence is TGCGCCAGCAGCCAAGATTGGATAGCGGGGGCCTACAATGAGCAGTTCTTC. Translated: CASSQDWIAGAYNEQFF.

V gene TRBV11-2 combines with J gene TRBJ2-7; TRBD2 matches 7 bases. With V trimmed by 4 bases and J by 4 bases, 7 bases remained unmatched. Per germline, CDR1 SGHAT and CDR2 FQNNGV. The CDR3 is made up of 14 amino acids. CDR3 sequence: CASSSGSGGYEQYF. The CDR3 DNA follows: TGTGCCAGCAGCTCCGGATCGGGGGGTTACGAGCAGTACTTC. The variable domain in full, completed from reference TRBV11-2 and TRBJ2-7, reads EAGVAQSPRYKIIEKRQSVAFWCNPISGHATLYWYQQILGQGPKLLIQFQNNGVVDDSQLPKDRFSAERLKGVDSTLKIQPAKLEDSAVYLCASSSGSGGYEQYFGPGTRLTVT.

This chain uses TRBV6-5 with TRBJ1-1; D possibly corresponds to TRBD1 (5 bases). The CDR3 totals 14 residues. Germline values: CDR1 MNHEY, CDR2 SVGAGI. V was pared by 5 bases and J by 6 bases, with 16 bases between. CDR3 DNA: TGTGCCAGCAGTCAACAGGATTGGCTCCCTGAAGCTTTCTTT. Translating gives CASSQQDWLPEAFF.

This chain links TRBV28 with TRBJ2-7, with a possible D match to TRBD2 (5 bases). Per the germline V gene, CDR1 is MDHEN and CDR2 is SYDVKM. Between the trimmed V and J ends, which lost 1 base and 5 bases, there was a span of 6 bases. The CDR3 runs to 12 residues. The CDR3 nucleotides are TGTGCCAGCAGTTTATCCGGGAACGAGCAGTACTTC. This translates into CASSLSGNEQYF. Using reference TRBV28 and TRBJ2-7 for the parts outside the CDR3, the full variable domain is DVKVTQSSRYLVKRTGEKVFLECVQDMDHENMFWYRQDPGLGLRLIYFSYDVKMKEKGDIPEGYSVSREKKERFSLILESASTNQTSMYLCASSLSGNEQYFGPGTRLTVT.

This sequence joins TRBV7-2 and TRBJ2-2, with TRBD2 matching 7 bases. The V gene's germline CDR1 is SGHTA and CDR2 FQGNSA. The CDR3 has 17 amino acids. The V segment lost 4 bases and the J segment 4 bases; nucleotides outside the gene matches: 12. The CDR3 here is CASSSTISRGSTGELFF. CDR3 in DNA: TGTGCCAGCAGCTCGACCATATCGCGGGGGAGCACCGGGGAGCTGTTTTTT.

The chain has TRBV29-1 and TRBJ1-6; TRBD1 matches at 9 bases. Per germline, CDR1 SQVTM and CDR2 ANQGSEA. V was pared by 7 bases and J by 6 bases, with 7 bases of the junction left unmatched. This CDR3 contains 14 residues. The CDR3 reads CSALGTGSNSPLHF. The DNA of the CDR3 is TGCAGCGCCCTTGGGACAGGGTCTAATTCACCCCTCCACTTT.

This chain uses TRBV4-1 with TRBJ1-5, with D perhaps matching TRBD1 (6 bases). V lost 5 bases and J lost 0, with 20 bases in between. The CDR3 is 18 amino acids. Germline assignment: CDR1 MGHRA and CDR2 YSYEKL. The DNA of the CDR3 is TGCGCCAGCAGCGAATCCCCCGGCACAGGGTATAGCAATCAGCCCCAGCATTTT. It yields the protein CASSESPGTGYSNQPQHF.

The V call is TRBV10-3, the J call TRBJ2-2; no clear D gene. Per the germline V gene, CDR1 is ENHRY and CDR2 is SYGVKD. V dropped 0 bases and J dropped 5 bases, with 4 bases sitting between them. The CDR3 contains 13 residues. CDR3 protein: CAISESQTGELFF. In DNA, the CDR3 is TGTGCCATCAGTGAGTCTCAAACCGGGGAGCTGTTTTTT.

This rearrangement joins TRBV7-9 to TRBJ1-1; a possible D gene is TRBD1 (5 bases). V was clipped by 6 bases and J by 0 bases, with 14 bases between them. From germline, CDR1 is SEHNR and CDR2 FQNEAQ (reference sequence). The length of the CDR3 is 15 residues. The CDR3 is CASSGGQSMNTEAFF. The CDR3 DNA follows: TGTGCCAGCAGTGGGGGTCAGAGCATGAACACTGAAGCTTTCTTT. The full variable domain, in which reference TRBV7-9 and TRBJ1-1 provide the parts outside the CDR3, is DTGVSQNPRHKITKRGQNVTFRCDPISEHNRLYWYRQTLGQGPEFLTYFQNEAQLEKSRLLSDRFSAERPKGSFSTLEIQRTEQGDSAMYLCASSGGQSMNTEAFFGQGTRLTVV.

The chain is built from TRBV30 and TRBJ2-2; D may correspond to TRBD1 or TRBD2 (7 bases each). Deletions cut 2 bases from V and 7 bases from J, with 17 bases between. The CDR3 contains 15 residues. Germline V gene data show CDR1 as GTSNPN and CDR2 as SVGIG (reference sequence). The CDR3 region is CAWSKGGGASGELFF. CDR3 nucleotide sequence: TGTGCCTGGAGTAAGGGAGGGGGCGCGAGCGGGGAGCTGTTTTTT.

This clone appeared once. This rearrangement joins TRBV5-6 to TRBJ1-1; no clear D. The CDR3 runs to 11 residues. With 3 bases removed from V and 6 bases from J, the gap between germline ends came to 6 bases. From germline, CDR1 is SGHDT and CDR2 YYEEEE. CDR3 sequence (DNA): TGTGCCAGCAGCTCCCCGCCTGAAGCTTTCTTT. Protein product: CASSSPPEAFF.

As DNA, the CDR3 is TGCGCCAGCACGCCCTCCCAAGAGACCCAGTACTTC. Its translation is CASTPSQETQYF. The genes are TRBV10-2 and TRBJ2-5, with D hard to call. Per germline, CDR1 WSHSY and CDR2 SAAADI. With 7 bases removed from V and 1 base from J, the gap between germline ends came to 7 bases. The CDR3 has 12 amino acids.

The V and J genes are TRBV10-3 and TRBJ1-1; 8 nucleotides agree with TRBD1. With 3 bases clipped from V and 4 bases from J, the junction kept 4 bases outside the gene matches. CDR1 is ENHRY and CDR2 is SYGVKD in the germline V gene. This CDR3 has 14 amino acids. In DNA, the CDR3 is TGTGCCATCAGTGATCAGGGGGCGAGCACTGAAGCTTTCTTT. Translated: CAISDQGASTEAFF.

DNA for the CDR3: TGTGCCAGCAGTGAATCGGGGCGCGGGGGGGCGTCAGATACGCAGTATTTT. The encoded protein is CASSESGRGGASDTQYF. V usage is TRBV25-1 and J usage is TRBJ2-3, with 9 nucleotides matching TRBD2. With V trimmed by 1 base and J by 4 bases, 9 bases remained unmatched. CDR1 and CDR2 from the germline V gene are MGHDK and SYGVNS. This CDR3 contains 17 residues.

V gene TRBV6-1 combines with J gene TRBJ2-1, with TRBD2 matching 10 bases. This CDR3 has 16 amino acids. Trimming took 1 base from V and 2 from J; bases not matched to a gene: 2. Germline V CDR1 and CDR2: MNHNS, SASEGT. CDR3 DNA: TGTGCCAGCAGTGAAGGTCTAGCGGGAGCCTACAATGAGCAGTTCTTC. This codes for CASSEGLAGAYNEQFF.

This chain links TRBV6-6 with TRBJ1-3; the D is unclear. Germline lookup yields CDR1 MNHNY and CDR2 SVGAGI (reference sequence). CDR3 length: 15 residues. V lost 2 bases and J lost 0, with 8 bases in between. The CDR3 region has the DNA TGTGCCAGCAGTTACGTCGGAGGCTCTGGAAACACCATATATTTT. Protein sequence: CASSYVGGSGNTIYF.

The J gene is TRBJ1-2, the V gene TRBV7-9; no clear D. The CDR3 sequence is 15 residues long. The germline CDR1 and CDR2 sequences are SEHNR and FQNEAQ (reference sequence). Between the trimmed V and J ends, which lost 1 base and 4 bases, there was a span of 13 bases. The CDR3 sequence: CASSLDQAASYGYTF. CDR3 in DNA: TGTGCCAGCAGCTTAGATCAGGCAGCTAGCTATGGCTACACCTTC.

V is TRBV5-6 and J is TRBJ2-3; perhaps TRBD1 as D (6 bases). CDR1 SGHDT and CDR2 YYEEEE come from the germline V gene. This CDR3 has 14 amino acids. Trimming took off 5 bases at V and 2 bases at J, with 12 bases between the two ends. CDR3 amino acids: CASRQTGPTDTQYF. The CDR3 DNA follows: TGTGCCAGCAGGCAGACAGGACCCACAGATACGCAGTATTTT.

This clone was seen only once. This sequence joins TRBV6-5 and TRBJ2-7; 8 bases align to TRBD1. V shed 6 bases and J 2 bases; nucleotides not matched to a gene: 9. CDR3 size: 15 residues. Germline CDR1 is MNHEY and CDR2 is SVGAGI. The CDR3 reads CASRFRTGLTYEQYF. CDR3 bases: TGTGCCAGCAGGTTCCGGACAGGGCTCACCTACGAGCAGTACTTC.

J is TRBJ2-3 and V is TRBV25-1; D call uncertain. The CDR3 covers 14 residues. CDR1 is MGHDK, CDR2 SYGVNS, per germline. V dropped 0 bases and J dropped 2 bases, with 6 bases sitting between them. For the CDR3, the DNA is TGTGCCAGCAGTGAATATAGGATCACAGATACGCAGTATTTT. Amino acid sequence: CASSEYRITDTQYF.

The gene calls are TRBV28 and TRBJ2-7; D tentatively reads TRBD1 or TRBD2 (6 bases each). Germline V gene lookup returns CDR1 MDHEN and CDR2 SYDVKM. This CDR3 has 13 amino acids. The V end lost 7 bases, the J end lost 3 bases, and 13 bases lay between the germline ends. The CDR3 spells CASNIQGLYEQYF. The DNA for the CDR3 is TGTGCCAGCAATATACAGGGACTCTACGAGCAGTACTTC. Supplemented by reference TRBV28 and TRBJ2-7, the full variable domain reads DVKVTQSSRYLVKRTGEKVFLECVQDMDHENMFWYRQDPGLGLRLIYFSYDVKMKEKGDIPEGYSVSREKKERFSLILESASTNQTSMYLCASNIQGLYEQYFGPGTRLTVT.